This T cell receptor beta chain was recovered during a study of blood T cells in healthy people across ages. Next came a second PCR, run for about 7 to 12 cycles, which used a sample-barcoded 5' primer along with a J-beta primer mix. The authors tagged each cDNA molecule using a template-switch adaptor with 12 random nucleotides. TCRdb re-analysed the 5' RACE reads in MiXCR, keeping a single row per CDR3 protein. The sample has about 2 million distinct CDR3 sequences; just under 50% are singletons. Concerning this clonotype itself: Antigen unknown.

Study-level points and caveats: The authors considered diversity estimates from one million T cells to be underestimates.

PBMCs were isolated at a quantity of at least 6.5 million per sample. The authors extracted at least 5 micrograms of total RNA per sample. Germline values: CDR1 MDHEN, CDR2 SYDVKM. The CDR3 is 14 amino acids. Trimming took 4 bases from V and 6 from J, leaving 15 bases between them. Material for sequencing was blood. This clonotype was sampled from a woman aged 40 to 55 in good health. The chain employs TRBV28 and TRBJ1-2; D is ambiguous. The CDR3 reads CASSSLAPGHGYTF. CDR3 nucleotides: TGTGCCAGCAGTTCCTTGGCACCCGGGCATGGCTACACCTTC.